Listed below are T cell receptor beta chains from one sample, sequenced in a study of T cells after yellow fever vaccination. TCRdb re-derived calls from the 5' RACE reads in MiXCR, one entry per CDR3 protein. The sample shows roughly 520,000 distinct CDR3 sequences, about a fifth of them seen only once. The sample consisted of PBMCs, taken about 20 days after the first yellow fever vaccination. The receptors shown here come from a man between 18 and 29 years old who received the YFV17D yellow fever vaccine. The CDR3 runs from the conserved cysteine through the conserved F or W. The D gene is left open where the match is weak. The size of a clone is reported for some rows only, either as once, few or many, or as a class for expanded clones.

>NA|TRBJ1-6|many|TRBV27
CASSLSSYNSPLHF
TGTGCCAGCAGTTTGAGCTCCTATAATTCACCCCTCCACTTT
>TRBD2|TRBJ2-3|NA|TRBV6-1
CASRREVADTQYF
TGTGCCAGCCGTCGGGAGGTGGCAGATACGCAGTATTTT
>NA|TRBJ2-6|NA|TRBV3-1
CASSQGALTANVLTF
TGTGCCAGCAGCCAGGGGGCTCTGACGGCCAACGTCCTGACTTTC
>NA|TRBJ1-6|many|TRBV5-1
CASRAGSSYNSPLHF
TGCGCCAGCAGAGCGGGGAGCTCCTATAATTCACCCCTCCACTTT
>NA|TRBJ1-1|NA|TRBV11-2
CASSSQTNTEAFF
TGTGCCAGCAGCTCCCAGACAAACACTGAAGCTTTCTTT
>NA|TRBJ2-3|NA|TRBV6-5
CASSYGVTDTQYF
TGTGCCAGCAGTTACGGGGTCACAGATACGCAGTATTTT
>NA|TRBJ2-5|few|TRBV18
CASSPLRTEEETQYF
TGTGCCAGCTCACCACTACGAACAGAAGAAGAGACCCAGTACTTC
>NA|TRBJ1-6|NA|TRBV27
CASSLTDWRSPLHF
TGTGCCAGCAGTTTAACCGATTGGCGTTCACCCCTCCACTTT
>NA|TRBJ1-2|NA|TRBV19
CASTFNPGTSGYTF
TGTGCCAGTACCTTCAACCCTGGGACGAGCGGCTACACCTTC
>NA|TRBJ1-4|many|TRBV7-2
CASSLSNSGEKLFF
TGTGCCAGCAGCTTATCGAATTCTGGTGAAAAACTGTTTTTT
>NA|TRBJ2-5|NA|TRBV1
CTSSQEGQVAGGREETQYF
TGCACCAGCAGCCAAGAGGGGCAGGTGGCAGGGGGTAGGGAAGAGACCCAGTACTTC
>NA|TRBJ2-3|few|TRBV5-1
CASSLWRDTDTQYF
TGCGCCAGCAGCTTGTGGCGGGACACAGATACGCAGTATTTT
>TRBD1|TRBJ1-5|NA|TRBV9
CASSAEGKGQGLSGNQPQHF
TGTGCCAGCAGCGCTGAGGGTAAGGGACAGGGTCTCTCTGGCAATCAGCCCCAGCATTTT
>NA|TRBJ1-3|few|TRBV7-9
CASSLALGNTIYF
TGTGCCAGCAGCTTAGCGCTGGGAAACACCATATATTTT
>TRBD1|TRBJ1-2|many|TRBV12-3/TRBV12-4
CASSRDRGRGGYTF
TGTGCCAGCAGTCGGGACAGGGGGCGCGGTGGCTACACCTTC
>NA|TRBJ2-1|NA|TRBV4-1
CASSQVTGNHEQFF
TGCGCCAGCAGCCAAGTTACAGGGAACCATGAGCAGTTCTTC
>NA|TRBJ2-1|few|TRBV9
CASSWGGAWDEQFF
TGTGCCAGCAGCTGGGGGGGCGCGTGGGATGAGCAGTTCTTC
>NA|TRBJ2-5|NA|TRBV18
CASSSLARGETQYF
TGTGCCAGCTCATCACTCGCGAGGGGGGAGACCCAGTACTTC
>NA|TRBJ1-2|many|TRBV28
CASRYMGTLYGYTF
TGTGCCAGCAGATATATGGGGACACTTTATGGCTACACCTTC
>TRBD1|TRBJ1-2|once|TRBV10-3
CAISFLREGANGYTF
TGTGCCATCAGTTTTCTCCGGGAGGGGGCGAATGGCTACACCTTC
>NA|TRBJ2-2|few|TRBV7-3
CASSLQAAGELFF
TGTGCCAGCAGCTTACAAGCGGCCGGGGAGCTGTTTTTT
>NA|TRBJ2-2|NA|TRBV5-1
CASSLGLTGELFF
TGCGCCAGCAGCTTAGGACTGACCGGGGAGCTGTTTTTT